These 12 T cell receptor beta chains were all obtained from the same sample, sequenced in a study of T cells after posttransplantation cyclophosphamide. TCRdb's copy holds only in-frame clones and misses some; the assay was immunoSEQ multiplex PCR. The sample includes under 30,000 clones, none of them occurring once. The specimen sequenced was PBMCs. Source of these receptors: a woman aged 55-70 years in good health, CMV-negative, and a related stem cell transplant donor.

The CDR3 coding sequence is TGCAGCGTCCGGTTCTCATCAGGTAATCAGCCCCAGCATTTT. It yields the protein CSVRFSSGNQPQHF. This rearrangement joins TRBV29-1 to TRBJ1-5, with D unclear. Per the germline V gene, CDR1 is SQVTM and CDR2 is ANQGSEA. Trimming took off 6 bases at V and 4 bases at J, with 16 bases between the two ends. This CDR3 comprises 14 residues.

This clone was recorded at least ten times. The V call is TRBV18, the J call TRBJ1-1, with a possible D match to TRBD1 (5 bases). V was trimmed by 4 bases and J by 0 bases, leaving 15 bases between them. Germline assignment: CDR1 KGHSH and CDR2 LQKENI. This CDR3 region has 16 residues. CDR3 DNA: TGTGCCAGCTCACTGCAGGACAAAATCATGAACACTGAAGCTTTCTTT. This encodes CASSLQDKIMNTEAFF.

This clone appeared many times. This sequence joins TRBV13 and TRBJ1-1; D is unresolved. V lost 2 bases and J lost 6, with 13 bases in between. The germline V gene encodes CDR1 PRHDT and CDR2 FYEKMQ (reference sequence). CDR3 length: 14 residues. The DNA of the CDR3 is TGTGCCAGCAGCTTAAGTTCACAGAGATCTGAAGCTTTCTTT. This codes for CASSLSSQRSEAFF.

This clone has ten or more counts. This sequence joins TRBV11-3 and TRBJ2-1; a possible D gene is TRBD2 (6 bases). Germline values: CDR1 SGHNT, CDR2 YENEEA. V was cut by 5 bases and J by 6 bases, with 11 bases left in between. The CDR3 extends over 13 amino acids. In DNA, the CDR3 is TGTGCCAGCAGCGGGGGGTCGGGCAATGAGCAGTTCTTC. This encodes CASSGGSGNEQFF.

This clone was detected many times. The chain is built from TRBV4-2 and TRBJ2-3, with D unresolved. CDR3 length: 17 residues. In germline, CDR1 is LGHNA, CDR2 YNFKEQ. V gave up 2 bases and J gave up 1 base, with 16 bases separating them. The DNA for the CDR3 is TGTGCCAGCAGCCAAAGTGTCACGGTTTCGGGCACAGATACGCAGTATTTT. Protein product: CASSQSVTVSGTDTQYF.

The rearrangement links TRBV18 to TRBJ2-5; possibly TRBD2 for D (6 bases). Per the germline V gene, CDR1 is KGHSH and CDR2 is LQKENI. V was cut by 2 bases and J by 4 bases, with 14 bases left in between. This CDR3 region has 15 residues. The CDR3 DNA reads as TGTGCCAGCTCACCAATTTCGACTAGAATAGAGACCCAGTACTTC. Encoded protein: CASSPISTRIETQYF.

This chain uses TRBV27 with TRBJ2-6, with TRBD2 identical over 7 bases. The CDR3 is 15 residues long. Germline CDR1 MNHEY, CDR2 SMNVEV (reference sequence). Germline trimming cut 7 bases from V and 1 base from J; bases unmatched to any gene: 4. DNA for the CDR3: TGTGCCAGCACCCCAGCGGGGTCTGGGGCCAACGTCCTGACTTTC. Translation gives CASTPAGSGANVLTF.

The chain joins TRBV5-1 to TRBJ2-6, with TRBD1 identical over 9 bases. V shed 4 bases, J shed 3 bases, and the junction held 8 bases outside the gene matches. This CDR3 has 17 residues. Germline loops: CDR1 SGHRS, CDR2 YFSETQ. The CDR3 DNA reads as TGCGCCAGCAGCGAGGGACAGGGAGGGCATGGGGCCAACGTCCTGACTTTC. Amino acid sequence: CASSEGQGGHGANVLTF.

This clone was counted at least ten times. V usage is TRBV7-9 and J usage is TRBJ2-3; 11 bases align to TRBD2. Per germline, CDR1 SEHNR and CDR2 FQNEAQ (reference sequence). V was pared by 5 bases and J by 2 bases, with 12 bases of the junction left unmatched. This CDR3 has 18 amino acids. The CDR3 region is CASSPLASGGKYTDTQYF. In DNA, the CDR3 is TGTGCCAGCAGCCCTCTGGCTAGCGGGGGGAAATACACAGATACGCAGTATTTT.

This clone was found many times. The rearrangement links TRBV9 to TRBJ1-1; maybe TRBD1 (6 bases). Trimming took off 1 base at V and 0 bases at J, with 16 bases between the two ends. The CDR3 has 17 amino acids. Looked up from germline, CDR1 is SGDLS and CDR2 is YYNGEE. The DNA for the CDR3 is TGTGCCAGCAGCGTACTCAGGGGACAAAACATGAACACTGAAGCTTTCTTT. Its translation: CASSVLRGQNMNTEAFF.

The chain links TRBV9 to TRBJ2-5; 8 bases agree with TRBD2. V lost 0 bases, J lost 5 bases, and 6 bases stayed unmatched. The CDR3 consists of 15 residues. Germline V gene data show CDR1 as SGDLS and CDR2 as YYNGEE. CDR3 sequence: CASSVDRGGPETQYF. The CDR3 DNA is TGTGCCAGCAGCGTAGACCGGGGGGGACCGGAGACCCAGTACTTC. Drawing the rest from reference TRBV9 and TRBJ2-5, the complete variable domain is DSGVTQTPKHLITATGQRVTLRCSPRSGDLSVYWYQQSLDQGLQFLIQYYNGEERAKGNILERFSAQQFPDLHSELNLSSLELGDSALYFCASSVDRGGPETQYFGPGTRLLVL.

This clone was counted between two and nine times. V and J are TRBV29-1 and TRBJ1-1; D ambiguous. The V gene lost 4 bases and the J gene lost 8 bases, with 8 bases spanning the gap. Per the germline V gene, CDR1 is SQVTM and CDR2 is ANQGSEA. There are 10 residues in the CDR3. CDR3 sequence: CSVGPGEAFF. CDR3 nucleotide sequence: TGCAGCGTTGGACCGGGGGAAGCTTTCTTT.